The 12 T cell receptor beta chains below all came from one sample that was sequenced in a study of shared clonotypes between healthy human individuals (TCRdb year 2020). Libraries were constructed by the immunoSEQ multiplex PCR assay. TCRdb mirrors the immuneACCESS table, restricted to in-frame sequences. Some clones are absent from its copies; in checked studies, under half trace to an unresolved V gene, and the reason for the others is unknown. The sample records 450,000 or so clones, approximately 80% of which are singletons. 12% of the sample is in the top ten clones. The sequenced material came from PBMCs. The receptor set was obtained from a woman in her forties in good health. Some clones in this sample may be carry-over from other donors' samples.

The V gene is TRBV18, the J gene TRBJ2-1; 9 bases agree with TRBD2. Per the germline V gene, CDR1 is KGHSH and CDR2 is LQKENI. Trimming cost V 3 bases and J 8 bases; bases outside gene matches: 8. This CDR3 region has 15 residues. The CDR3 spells CASSPLGLARDEQFF. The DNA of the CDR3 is TGTGCCAGCTCACCGTTAGGACTAGCGAGGGATGAGCAGTTCTTC.

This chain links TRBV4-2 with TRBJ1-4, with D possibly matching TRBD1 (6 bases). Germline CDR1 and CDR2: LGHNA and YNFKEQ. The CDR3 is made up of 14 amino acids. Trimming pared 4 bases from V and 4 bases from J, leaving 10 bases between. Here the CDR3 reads CASSPRGINEKLFF. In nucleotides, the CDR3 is TGTGCCAGCAGCCCCAGGGGAATTAATGAAAAACTGTTTTTT.

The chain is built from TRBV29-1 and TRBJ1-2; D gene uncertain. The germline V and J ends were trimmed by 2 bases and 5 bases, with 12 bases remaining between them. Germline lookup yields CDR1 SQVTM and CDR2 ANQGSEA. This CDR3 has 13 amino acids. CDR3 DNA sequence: TGCAGCGTTGAACGATTGGGCAGTTATGGCTACACCTTC. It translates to CSVERLGSYGYTF.

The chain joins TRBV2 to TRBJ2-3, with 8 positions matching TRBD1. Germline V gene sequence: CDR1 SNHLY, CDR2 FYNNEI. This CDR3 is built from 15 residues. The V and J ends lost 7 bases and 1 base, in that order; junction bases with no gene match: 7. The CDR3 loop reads CASTTTGARTDTQYF. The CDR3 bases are TGTGCCAGCACCACGACAGGGGCCCGCACAGATACGCAGTATTTT.

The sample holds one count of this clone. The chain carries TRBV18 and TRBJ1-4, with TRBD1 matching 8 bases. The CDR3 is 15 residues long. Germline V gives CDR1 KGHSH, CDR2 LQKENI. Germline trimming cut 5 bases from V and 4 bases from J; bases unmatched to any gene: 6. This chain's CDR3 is CASSVGTGFNEKLFF. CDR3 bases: TGTGCCAGCTCAGTCGGGACAGGATTTAATGAAAAACTGTTTTTT.

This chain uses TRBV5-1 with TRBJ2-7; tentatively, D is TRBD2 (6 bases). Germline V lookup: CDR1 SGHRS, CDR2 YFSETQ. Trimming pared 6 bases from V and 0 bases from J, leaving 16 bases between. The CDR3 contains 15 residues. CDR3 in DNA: TGCGCCAGCACCCCCAAGGGAGGCCCCTCCTACGAGCAGTACTTC. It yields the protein CASTPKGGPSYEQYF.

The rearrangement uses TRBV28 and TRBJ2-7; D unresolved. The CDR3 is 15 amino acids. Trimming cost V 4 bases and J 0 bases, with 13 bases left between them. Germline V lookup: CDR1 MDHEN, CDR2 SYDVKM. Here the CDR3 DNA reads TGTGCCAGCAGTTCCCACGGACGGTACTCCTACGAGCAGTACTTC. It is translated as CASSSHGRYSYEQYF. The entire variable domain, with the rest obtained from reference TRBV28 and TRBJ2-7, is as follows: DVKVTQSSRYLVKRTGEKVFLECVQDMDHENMFWYRQDPGLGLRLIYFSYDVKMKEKGDIPEGYSVSREKKERFSLILESASTNQTSMYLCASSSHGRYSYEQYFGPGTRLTVT.

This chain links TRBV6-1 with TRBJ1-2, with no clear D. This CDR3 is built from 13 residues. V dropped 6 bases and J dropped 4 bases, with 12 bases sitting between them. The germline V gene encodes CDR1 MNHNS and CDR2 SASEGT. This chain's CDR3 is CASSGVIFYGYTF. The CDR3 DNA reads TGTGCCAGCAGCGGGGTCATCTTCTATGGCTACACCTTC.

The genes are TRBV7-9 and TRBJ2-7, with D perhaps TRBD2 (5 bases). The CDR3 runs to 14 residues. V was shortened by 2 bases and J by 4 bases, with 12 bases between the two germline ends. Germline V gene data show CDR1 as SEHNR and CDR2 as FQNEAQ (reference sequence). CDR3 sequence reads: CASSLNAPGYEQYF. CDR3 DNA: TGTGCCAGCAGCTTAAATGCCCCGGGGTACGAGCAGTACTTC.

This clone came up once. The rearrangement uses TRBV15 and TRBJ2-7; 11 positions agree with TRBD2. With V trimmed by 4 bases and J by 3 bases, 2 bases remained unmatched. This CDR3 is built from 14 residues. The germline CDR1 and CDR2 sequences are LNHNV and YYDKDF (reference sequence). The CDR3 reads CATSKGLAGYEQYF. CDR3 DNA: TGTGCCACCAGCAAAGGACTAGCGGGCTACGAGCAGTACTTC.

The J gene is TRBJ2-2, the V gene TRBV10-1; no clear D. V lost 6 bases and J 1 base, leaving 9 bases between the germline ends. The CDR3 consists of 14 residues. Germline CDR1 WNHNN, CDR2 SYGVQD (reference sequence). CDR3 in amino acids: CASSGRMNTGELFF. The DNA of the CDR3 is TGCGCCAGCAGCGGCCGGATGAACACCGGGGAGCTGTTTTTT.

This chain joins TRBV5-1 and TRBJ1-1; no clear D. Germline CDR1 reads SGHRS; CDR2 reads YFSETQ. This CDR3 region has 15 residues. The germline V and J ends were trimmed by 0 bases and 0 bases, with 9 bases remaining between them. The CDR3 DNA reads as TGCGCCAGCAGCTTGGGCTCACCCATGAACACTGAAGCTTTCTTT. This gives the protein CASSLGSPMNTEAFF.